Shown below are 9 T cell receptor beta chains from a single sample sequenced in a study of CD8 T cells in Susac syndrome. When the RNA was reverse transcribed, random hexamers were used with an input of about 0.5 to 1 ug. TCRdb itself ran the immunoSEQ multiplex PCR reads through MiXCR, one entry per CDR3 protein. The data show about 120,000 distinct CDR3 sequences, 85% to 95% seen once. The sample was CD8+ T cells from PBMCs. All receptors derive from a human donor with Susac syndrome.

This sequence joins TRBV2 and TRBJ1-1; 10 nucleotides agree with TRBD1. Germline assignment: CDR1 SNHLY and CDR2 FYNNEI. The CDR3 sequence is 14 residues long. CDR3 in DNA: TGTGGACTAGGGACAGGGGCCCTAAACACTGAAGCTTTCTTT. Its translation is CGLGTGALNTEAFF.

The J gene is TRBJ2-5, the V gene TRBV3-1; D might be TRBD1 (7 bases). The CDR3 spans 15 residues. V was clipped by 1 base and J by 7 bases, with 16 bases between them. Germline-derived CDR1 and CDR2 are LGHDT and YNNKEL (reference sequence). The CDR3 spells CASSQGAGGMATQYF. In nucleotides, the CDR3 is TGTGCCAGCAGCCAAGGGGCAGGGGGGATGGCGACCCAGTACTTC.

This clonotype was found once. V gene TRBV12-3 or TRBV12-4 combines with J gene TRBJ2-2, with 8 nucleotides matching TRBD1. This CDR3 has 16 residues. J gave up 3 bases and V 6 bases, and 9 bases lay outside the gene matches. The DNA of the CDR3 is TGTGCCAGCAGCCGTGTTCAGGGGGCGGACACCGGGGAGCTGTTTTTT. Translating gives CASSRVQGADTGELFF.

Only one count was recorded for this clonotype. The chain couples TRBV2 to TRBJ2-7; D might be TRBD2 (6 bases). The CDR3 extends over 14 amino acids. CDR1 is SNHLY and CDR2 is FYNNEI in the germline V gene. V dropped 7 bases and J dropped 7 bases, with 20 bases sitting between them. The CDR3 coding sequence is TGTGCCAGCACCCTAGGGACTGGTATGGGTGAGCAGTACTTC. It specifies CASTLGTGMGEQYF.

The chain uses TRBV9 and TRBJ2-5; D unclear. The CDR3 runs to 16 residues. Per germline, CDR1 SGDLS and CDR2 YYNGEE. V was shortened by 4 bases and J by 4 bases, with 20 bases between the two germline ends. The CDR3 loop is CASSPSIPRMGETQYF. DNA for the CDR3: TGTGCCAGCAGCCCCTCTATCCCCAGGATGGGAGAGACCCAGTACTTC.

The chain employs TRBV4-2 and TRBJ1-2; D may be TRBD1 (6 bases). This CDR3 is built from 11 residues. The V end was cut by 3 bases, the J end by 8 bases, with 7 bases between. Germline V gene lookup returns CDR1 LGHNA and CDR2 YNFKEQ. The CDR3 region has the DNA TGTGCCAGCAGCCAGGACAGAGGCTACACCTTC. Translation gives CASSQDRGYTF.

The rearrangement joins TRBV20-1 to TRBJ1-2; 7 nucleotides align to TRBD1. Germline values: CDR1 DFQATT, CDR2 SNEGSKA (reference sequence). Losses at the gene ends were 0 bases for V and 7 bases for J; bases not matched to a gene: 8. There are 14 residues in the CDR3. DNA of the CDR3: TGCAGTGCTAGAGATACAAGGGACAGCGTTGGCTACACCTTC. Translating it yields CSARDTRDSVGYTF.

This chain links TRBV5-4 with TRBJ1-4; TRBD1 might be the D (5 bases). The V end was cut by 1 base, the J end by 0 bases, with 7 bases between. The CDR3 length is 15 residues. CDR1 and CDR2 from the germline V gene are SGHNT and YYREEE (reference sequence). CDR3 residues: CASSLSGATNEKLFF. The CDR3 DNA is TGTGCCAGCAGCTTGTCGGGGGCAACTAATGAAAAACTGTTTTTT.

The genes are TRBV9 and TRBJ2-3; D gene ambiguous. Germline assignment: CDR1 SGDLS and CDR2 YYNGEE. Trimming removed 3 bases at V and 3 bases at J, with 8 bases between. This CDR3 region has 13 residues. This chain's CDR3 is CASSALGTDTQYF. CDR3 in DNA: TGTGCCAGCAGCGCCCTGGGAACAGATACGCAGTATTTT.